This TCR beta chain originates from a study of blood T cell repertoires in COVID-19. Study as a whole: Material from acute and convalescent COVID-19 was sourced from the United States, Italy and Spain. The cDNA or gDNA used as material had been derived from T cells, B-cell-depleted T cells, or PBMCs.

Trimming left V 2 bases short and J 2 bases short, with 10 bases between. This CDR3 is built from 14 residues. The germline gives CDR1 SGDLS, CDR2 YYNGEE. In the authors' methods: Estimates of nucleated cell counts were drawn from the amplification of reference gene primers. Repertoires were generated with immunoSEQ multiplex PCR, while TCRdb's copy carries only in-frame clones and drops some. The V and J calls and clone size were taken over from that table, and D and trimming were inferred from the DNA. The profile shows about 150,000 clones, roughly 80% of them singletons. Sequencing input: peripheral blood. This chain links TRBV9 with TRBJ1-2; D unclear. The receptor comes from a woman in her sixties or seventies with acute or convalescent COVID-19. In nucleotides, the CDR3 is TGTGCCAGCAGCGTGGGAGGGCTAAACTATGGCTACACCTTC. Translating it yields CASSVGGLNYGYTF.